A selection of T cell receptor beta chains follows, all from one sample in a study of Graves' ophthalmopathy and Graves' hyperthyroidism. In TCRdb, the multiplex PCR reads were re-called with MiXCR into one record per CDR3 protein. The sample carries about 550,000 distinct CDR3 sequences, 35% to 45% recorded once. The sequencing sample was made of peripheral blood or thyroid tissue (not recorded which). These receptors originate from an adult man with Graves' hyperthyroidism. Each CDR3 is given with its conserved first and last residue. D genes are given only for firm matches. Some rows have no size entry. The others give once, few or many, or a class for an expanded clone.

d_call: TRBD2; clone_size: many; v_call: TRBV20-1; j_call: TRBJ2-6; cdr3_nt: TGCAGTGCTACACCTCTGGCGGGAGTATCTGGGGCCAACGTCCTGACTTTC; cdr3_aa: CSATPLAGVSGANVLTF
d_call: -; clone_size: many; v_call: TRBV9; j_call: TRBJ1-1; cdr3_nt: TGTGCCAGCAGCGTAGAGCTGGGGGTCTCTGAAGCTTTCTTT; cdr3_aa: CASSVELGVSEAFF
d_call: -; clone_size: few; v_call: TRBV19; j_call: TRBJ1-5; cdr3_nt: TGTGCCAGTAGTATAGATGTCGGAAGGGGCAATCAGCCCCAGCATTTT; cdr3_aa: CASSIDVGRGNQPQHF
d_call: -; clone_size: -; v_call: TRBV5-1; j_call: TRBJ1-3; cdr3_nt: TGCGCCAGCAGCTTGGCCGCGGGGGGCTCTGGAAACACCATATATTTT; cdr3_aa: CASSLAAGGSGNTIYF
d_call: -; clone_size: many; v_call: TRBV7-9; j_call: TRBJ1-3; cdr3_nt: TGTGCCAGCAGCTCATCAGGGCTGAGCTCTGGAAACACCATATATTTT; cdr3_aa: CASSSSGLSSGNTIYF
d_call: TRBD1; clone_size: -; v_call: TRBV7-2; j_call: TRBJ2-2; cdr3_nt: TGTGCCAGCACTCTCACACAGGGGACCGGGGAGCTGTTTTTT; cdr3_aa: CASTLTQGTGELFF
d_call: -; clone_size: -; v_call: TRBV12-3/TRBV12-4; j_call: TRBJ2-1; cdr3_nt: TGTGCCAGCGGGACCCACCCCAATGAGCAGTTCTTC; cdr3_aa: CASGTHPNEQFF
d_call: -; clone_size: many; v_call: TRBV9; j_call: TRBJ1-3; cdr3_nt: TGTGCCAGCAGCGTGGACCCGTCTGGAAACACCATATATTTT; cdr3_aa: CASSVDPSGNTIYF
d_call: -; clone_size: many; v_call: TRBV12-3/TRBV12-4; j_call: TRBJ1-6; cdr3_nt: TGTGCCAGCAGTTTGATGGGACCCCGCTCACCCCTCCACTTT; cdr3_aa: CASSLMGPRSPLHF
d_call: TRBD1; clone_size: -; v_call: TRBV7-9; j_call: TRBJ2-7; cdr3_nt: TGTGCCAGCAACGACAGGGCTGGGGCCAACGAGCAGTACTTC; cdr3_aa: CASNDRAGANEQYF
d_call: TRBD2; clone_size: few; v_call: TRBV25-1; j_call: TRBJ2-3; cdr3_nt: TGTGCCAGCAGTGAATGGGGGGGACCAGGCACAGATACGCAGTATTTT; cdr3_aa: CASSEWGGPGTDTQYF
d_call: TRBD1; clone_size: once; v_call: TRBV10-3; j_call: TRBJ1-2; cdr3_nt: TGTGCCATCCGCGCCGGGACAGGGCCCTATGGCTACACCTTC; cdr3_aa: CAIRAGTGPYGYTF
d_call: -; clone_size: -; v_call: TRBV6-1; j_call: TRBJ2-1; cdr3_nt: TGTGCCAGCAGACCCCTTTACGATGAGCAGTTCTTC; cdr3_aa: CASRPLYDEQFF
d_call: TRBD2; clone_size: many; v_call: TRBV29-1; j_call: TRBJ2-7; cdr3_nt: TGCAGCGTCGTAACTAGCGGGAGCTCCTACGAGCAGTACTTC; cdr3_aa: CSVVTSGSSYEQYF
d_call: -; clone_size: many; v_call: TRBV5-1; j_call: TRBJ1-3; cdr3_nt: TGCGCCAGCAGCTTGGGAGGGAGTCGAAACACCATATATTTT; cdr3_aa: CASSLGGSRNTIYF
d_call: TRBD1; clone_size: -; v_call: TRBV5-4; j_call: TRBJ2-3; cdr3_nt: TGTGCCAGCAGCGAGACAGGGGAGGATACGCAGTATTTT; cdr3_aa: CASSETGEDTQYF
d_call: -; clone_size: -; v_call: TRBV7-9; j_call: TRBJ2-1; cdr3_nt: TGTGCCAGCAGCTTAGCCCACGTGGGGGTCTACAATGAGCAGTTCTTC; cdr3_aa: CASSLAHVGVYNEQFF
d_call: -; clone_size: many; v_call: TRBV2; j_call: TRBJ1-5; cdr3_nt: TGTGCCAGCAATAGGGATAGCAATCAGCCCCAGCATTTT; cdr3_aa: CASNRDSNQPQHF
d_call: -; clone_size: many; v_call: TRBV2; j_call: TRBJ1-6; cdr3_nt: TGTGCCAGCAGAGGGGACTATAATTCACCCCTCCACTTT; cdr3_aa: CASRGDYNSPLHF
d_call: TRBD2; clone_size: -; v_call: TRBV9; j_call: TRBJ2-3; cdr3_nt: TGTGCCAGCAGCGTAGCAGGCGGGAGCCCGGGGGATACGCAGTATTTT; cdr3_aa: CASSVAGGSPGDTQYF
d_call: TRBD2; clone_size: once; v_call: TRBV24-1; j_call: TRBJ2-2; cdr3_nt: TGTGCCACCAGTGATCCGAGACTAGCGGGGACCGGGGAGCTGTTTTTT; cdr3_aa: CATSDPRLAGTGELFF
d_call: TRBD2; clone_size: many; v_call: TRBV10-2; j_call: TRBJ2-5; cdr3_nt: TGCGCCAGCAGTGTTCTAGCGGGAGGGCCCTCTGAGACCCAGTACTTC; cdr3_aa: CASSVLAGGPSETQYF
d_call: TRBD1; clone_size: many; v_call: TRBV9; j_call: TRBJ1-1; cdr3_nt: TGTGCCAGCAGCGTAGAGGGGGCTATGAACACTGAAGCTTTCTTT; cdr3_aa: CASSVEGAMNTEAFF
d_call: -; clone_size: -; v_call: TRBV7-2; j_call: TRBJ1-5; cdr3_nt: TGTGCCAGCAGCTTAGAACCGGGGTTTAGCAATCAGCCCCAGCATTTT; cdr3_aa: CASSLEPGFSNQPQHF
d_call: TRBD1; clone_size: many; v_call: TRBV19; j_call: TRBJ1-1; cdr3_nt: TGTGCCAGTAGGGGGGTCAGACAGGGTTACACTGAAGCTTTCTTT; cdr3_aa: CASRGVRQGYTEAFF
d_call: -; clone_size: many; v_call: TRBV15; j_call: TRBJ1-3; cdr3_nt: TGTGCCACCAGCAGAGATGTGAACTCTGGAAACACCATATATTTT; cdr3_aa: CATSRDVNSGNTIYF
d_call: -; clone_size: -; v_call: TRBV9; j_call: TRBJ2-5; cdr3_nt: TGTGCCAGCGGCGTAGCTGGGAGGCGACGAGAGACCCAGTACTTC; cdr3_aa: CASGVAGRRRETQYF
d_call: -; clone_size: many; v_call: TRBV13; j_call: TRBJ1-5; cdr3_nt: TGTGCCAGCAGCCAGGGAGGGCAGCCCCAGCATTTT; cdr3_aa: CASSQGGQPQHF
d_call: TRBD2; clone_size: -; v_call: TRBV12-3/TRBV12-4; j_call: TRBJ2-2; cdr3_nt: TGTGCCAGCAGTTTCAATAGCGGGACCACCGGGGAGCTGTTTTTT; cdr3_aa: CASSFNSGTTGELFF
d_call: TRBD2; clone_size: many; v_call: TRBV7-8; j_call: TRBJ2-5; cdr3_nt: TGTGCCAGCAGCCCTCTCGGACTAGCGGGGAGAGAGACCCAGTACTTC; cdr3_aa: CASSPLGLAGRETQYF
d_call: -; clone_size: many; v_call: TRBV29-1; j_call: TRBJ1-1; cdr3_nt: TGCAGCGTTGAGGAGGTGGTACGAACAGAAGCTTTCTTT; cdr3_aa: CSVEEVVRTEAFF